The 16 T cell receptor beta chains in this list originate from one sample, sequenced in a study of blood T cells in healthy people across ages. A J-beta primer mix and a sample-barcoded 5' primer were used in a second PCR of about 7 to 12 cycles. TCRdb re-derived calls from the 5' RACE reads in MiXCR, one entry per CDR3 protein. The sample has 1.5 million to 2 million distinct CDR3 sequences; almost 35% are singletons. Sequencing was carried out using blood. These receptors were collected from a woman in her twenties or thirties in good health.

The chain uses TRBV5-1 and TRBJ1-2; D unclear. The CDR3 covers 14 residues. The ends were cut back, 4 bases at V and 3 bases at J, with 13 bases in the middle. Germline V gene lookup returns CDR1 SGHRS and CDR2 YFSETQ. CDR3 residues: CASSPTPGDYGYTF. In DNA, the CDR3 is TGCGCCAGCAGCCCAACTCCGGGAGACTATGGCTACACCTTC. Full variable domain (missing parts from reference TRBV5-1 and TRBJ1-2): KAGVTQTPRYLIKTRGQQVTLSCSPISGHRSVSWYQQTPGQGLQFLFEYFSETQRNKGNFPGRFSGRQFSNSRSEMNVSTLELGDSALYLCASSPTPGDYGYTFGSGTRLTVV.

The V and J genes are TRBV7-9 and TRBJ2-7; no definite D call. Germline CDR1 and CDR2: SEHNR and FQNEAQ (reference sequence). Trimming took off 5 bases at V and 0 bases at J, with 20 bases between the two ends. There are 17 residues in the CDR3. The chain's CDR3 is CASSAFSQPPSSYEQYF. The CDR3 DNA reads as TGTGCCAGCAGCGCTTTTTCCCAGCCTCCGAGCTCCTACGAGCAGTACTTC.

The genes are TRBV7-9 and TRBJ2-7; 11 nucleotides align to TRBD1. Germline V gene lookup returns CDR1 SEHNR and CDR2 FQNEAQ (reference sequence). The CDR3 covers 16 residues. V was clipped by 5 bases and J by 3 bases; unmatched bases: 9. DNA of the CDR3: TGTGCCAGCAGCCCCGGACAGGGGGCGAGAGGCTACGAGCAGTACTTC. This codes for CASSPGQGARGYEQYF.

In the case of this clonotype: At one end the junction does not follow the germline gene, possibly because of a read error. The DNA of the CDR3 is TGCGCCAGCAACCAAGAGGACCTGGGACGTCACTCCTACGAGCAGTACTTC. Encoded protein: CASNQEDLGRHSYEQYF. This rearrangement joins TRBV4-1 to TRBJ2-7, with D perhaps matching TRBD1 or TRBD2 (5 bases each). The CDR3 is 17 residues long. The germline CDR1 and CDR2 sequences are MGHRA and YSYEKL.

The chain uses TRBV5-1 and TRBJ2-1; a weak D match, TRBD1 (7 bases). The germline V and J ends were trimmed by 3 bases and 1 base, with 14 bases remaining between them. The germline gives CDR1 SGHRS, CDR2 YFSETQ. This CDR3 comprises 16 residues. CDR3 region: CASSWEPGGSYNEQFF. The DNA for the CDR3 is TGCGCCAGCAGCTGGGAGCCAGGGGGGTCCTACAATGAGCAGTTCTTC.

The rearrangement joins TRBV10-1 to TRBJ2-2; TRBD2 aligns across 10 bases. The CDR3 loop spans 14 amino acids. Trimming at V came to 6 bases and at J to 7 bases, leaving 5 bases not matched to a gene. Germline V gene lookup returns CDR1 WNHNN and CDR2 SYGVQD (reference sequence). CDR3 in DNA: TGCGCCAGCAGACCAGCGGGAGGGATCGGGGAGCTGTTTTTT. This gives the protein CASRPAGGIGELFF.

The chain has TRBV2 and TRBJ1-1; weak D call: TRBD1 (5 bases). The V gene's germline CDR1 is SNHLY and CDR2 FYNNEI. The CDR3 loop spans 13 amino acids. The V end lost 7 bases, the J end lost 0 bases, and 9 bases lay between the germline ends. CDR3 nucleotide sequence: TGTGCCAGCATCAGGGTGCTGAACACTGAAGCTTTCTTT. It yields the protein CASIRVLNTEAFF.

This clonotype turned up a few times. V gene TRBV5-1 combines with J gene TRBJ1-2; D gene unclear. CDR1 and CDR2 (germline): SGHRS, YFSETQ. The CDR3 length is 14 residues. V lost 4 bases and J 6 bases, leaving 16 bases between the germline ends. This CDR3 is CASSTGEAYHGYTF. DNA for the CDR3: TGCGCCAGCAGCACCGGGGAGGCATACCATGGCTACACCTTC.

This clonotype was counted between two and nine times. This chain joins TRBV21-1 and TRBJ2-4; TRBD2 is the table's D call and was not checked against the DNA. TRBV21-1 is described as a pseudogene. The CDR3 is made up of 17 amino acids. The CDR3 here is CASSALTLGPSLGKQYF. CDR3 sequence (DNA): TGTGCCAGCAGCGCCCTGACTTTAGGACCCTCCCTTGGAAAGCAGTACTTC.

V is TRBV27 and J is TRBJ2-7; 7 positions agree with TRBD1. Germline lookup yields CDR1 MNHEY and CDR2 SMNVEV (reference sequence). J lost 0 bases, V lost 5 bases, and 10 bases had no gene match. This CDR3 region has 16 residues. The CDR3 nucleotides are TGTGCCAGCAGTCCATCCTCAGGGGACAGCTCCTACGAGCAGTACTTC. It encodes CASSPSSGDSSYEQYF.

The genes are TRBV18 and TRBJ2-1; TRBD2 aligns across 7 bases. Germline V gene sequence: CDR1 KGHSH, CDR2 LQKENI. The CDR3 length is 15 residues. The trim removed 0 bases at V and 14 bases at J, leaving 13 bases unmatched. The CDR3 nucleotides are TGTGCCAGCTCACCACCCGCGGCGGGAGCTAAAAACAAGTTCTTC. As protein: CASSPPAAGAKNKFF. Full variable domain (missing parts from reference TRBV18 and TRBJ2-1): NAGVMQNPRHLVRRRGQEARLRCSPMKGHSHVYWYRQLPEEGLKFMVYLQKENIIDESGMPKERFSAEFPKEGPSILRIQQVVRGDSAAYFCASSPPAAGAKNKFFGPGTRLTVL.

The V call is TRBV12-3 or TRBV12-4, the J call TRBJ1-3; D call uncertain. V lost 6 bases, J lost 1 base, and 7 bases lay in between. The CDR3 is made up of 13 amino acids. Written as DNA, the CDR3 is TGTGCCAGCAGCACGGCGTCTGGAAACACCATATATTTT. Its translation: CASSTASGNTIYF.

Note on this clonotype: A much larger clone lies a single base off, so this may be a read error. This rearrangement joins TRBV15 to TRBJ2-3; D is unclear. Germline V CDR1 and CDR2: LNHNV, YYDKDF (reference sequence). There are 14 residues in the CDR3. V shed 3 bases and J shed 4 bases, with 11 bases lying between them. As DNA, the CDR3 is TGTGCCACCAGCAGGTTAGGATCACCAGATACGCAGTATTTT. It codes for CATSRLGSPDTQYF.

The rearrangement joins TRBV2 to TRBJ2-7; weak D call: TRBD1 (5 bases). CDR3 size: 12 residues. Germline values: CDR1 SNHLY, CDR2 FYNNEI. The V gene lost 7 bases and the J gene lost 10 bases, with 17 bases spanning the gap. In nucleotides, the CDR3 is TGTGCCAGCATAGTACAGGTTGGGCGCCAGTACTTC. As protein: CASIVQVGRQYF. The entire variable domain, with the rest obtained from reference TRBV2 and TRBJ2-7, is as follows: EPEVTQTPSHQVTQMGQEVILRCVPISNHLYFYWYRQILGQKVEFLVSFYNNEISEKSEIFDDQFSVERPDGSNFTLKIRSTKLEDSAMYFCASIVQVGRQYFGPGTRLTVT.

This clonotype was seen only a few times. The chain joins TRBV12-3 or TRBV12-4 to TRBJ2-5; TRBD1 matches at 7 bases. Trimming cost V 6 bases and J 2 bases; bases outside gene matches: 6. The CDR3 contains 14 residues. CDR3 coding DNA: TGTGCCAGCAGCCGGGGACAGAAACAAGAGACCCAGTACTTC. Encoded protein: CASSRGQKQETQYF.

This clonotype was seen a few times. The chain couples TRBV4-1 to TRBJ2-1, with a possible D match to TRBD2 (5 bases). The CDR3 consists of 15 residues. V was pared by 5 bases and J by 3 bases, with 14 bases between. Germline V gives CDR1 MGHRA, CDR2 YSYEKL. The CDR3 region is CASSGRDLGYNEQFF. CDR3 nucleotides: TGCGCCAGCAGCGGCCGGGATCTCGGCTACAATGAGCAGTTCTTC.